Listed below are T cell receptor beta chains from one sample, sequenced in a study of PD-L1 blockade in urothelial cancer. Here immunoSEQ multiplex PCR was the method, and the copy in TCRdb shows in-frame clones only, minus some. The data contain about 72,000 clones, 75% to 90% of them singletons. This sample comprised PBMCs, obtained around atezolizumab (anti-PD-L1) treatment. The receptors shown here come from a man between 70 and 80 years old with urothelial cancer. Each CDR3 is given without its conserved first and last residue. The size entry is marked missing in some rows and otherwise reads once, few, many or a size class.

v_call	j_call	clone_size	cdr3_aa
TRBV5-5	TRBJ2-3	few	ASSSRATSGRGDTQY
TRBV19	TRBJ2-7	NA	ASKGAYEQY
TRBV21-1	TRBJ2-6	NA	ASSDRDRGSGANVLT
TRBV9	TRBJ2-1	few	ASSAGNSYNEQF
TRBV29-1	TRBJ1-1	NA	SAREQGEAF
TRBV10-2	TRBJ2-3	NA	ASSRQGMETDTQY
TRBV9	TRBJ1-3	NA	ATGRQAEFSGNTIY
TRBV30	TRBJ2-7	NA	AWSVNAGYEQY
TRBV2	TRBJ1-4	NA	ASTLGQSTNEKLF
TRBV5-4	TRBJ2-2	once	ASSPRLAGGGTTGELF
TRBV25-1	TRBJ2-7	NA	ASSEFSEQY
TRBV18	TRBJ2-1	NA	ASSPSGGSSYNEQF
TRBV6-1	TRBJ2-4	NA	ASSESTSGAYKNIQY
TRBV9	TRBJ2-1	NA	ASSVGDSQSNEQF
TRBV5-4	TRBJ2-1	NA	ASSQGLSSYNEQF
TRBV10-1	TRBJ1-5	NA	ASSEGQNQPQH
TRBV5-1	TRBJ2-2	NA	ASSLASRGKDTGELF
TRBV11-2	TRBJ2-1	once	ASSLGTSGVLGQF
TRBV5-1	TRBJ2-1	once	ASSRLAGVGYNEQF
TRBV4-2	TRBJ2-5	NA	ASSQQLTSGKETQY
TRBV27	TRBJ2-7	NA	ASSSPLPGVYEQY
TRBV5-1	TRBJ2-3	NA	ASSKGGGTDTQY
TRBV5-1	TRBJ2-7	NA	ASRPAGLSYEQY
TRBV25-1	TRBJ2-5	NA	ASSETPWGIGQETQY
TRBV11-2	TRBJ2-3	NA	ASSLDGDRVDTQY
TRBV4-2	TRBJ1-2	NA	ASSQEGQGIEGYT
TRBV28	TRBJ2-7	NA	ASSFGLAGVEQY
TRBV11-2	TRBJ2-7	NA	ASSLIRGNYEQY
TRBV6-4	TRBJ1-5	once	ASTYQEQGIGTQH
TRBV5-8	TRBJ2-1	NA	ASSSTGANYNEQF
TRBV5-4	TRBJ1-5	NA	ASSLVGDFSNQPQH
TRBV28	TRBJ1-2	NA	ASSGTGIRNYGYT
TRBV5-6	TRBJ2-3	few	ASSLEFRELGTDTQY
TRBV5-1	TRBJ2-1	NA	ASSLDLSYNEQF
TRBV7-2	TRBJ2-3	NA	ASSVHRQVPTDTQY
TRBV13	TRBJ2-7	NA	ASSLEYSGEYEQY
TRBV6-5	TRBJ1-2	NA	ASSYSSKGPWGYT
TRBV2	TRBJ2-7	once	ASSGRQYRNEQY
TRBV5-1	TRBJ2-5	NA	ASSSQGRQETQY
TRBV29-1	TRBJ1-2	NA	SVEQVPYGYT
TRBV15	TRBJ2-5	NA	ATSLPGVQTQY
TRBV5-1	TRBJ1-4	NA	ASSLGGTGGFANEKLF
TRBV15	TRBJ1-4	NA	ATSSGILNEKLF
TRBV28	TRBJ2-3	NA	ASSPPPGLAEDTDTQY